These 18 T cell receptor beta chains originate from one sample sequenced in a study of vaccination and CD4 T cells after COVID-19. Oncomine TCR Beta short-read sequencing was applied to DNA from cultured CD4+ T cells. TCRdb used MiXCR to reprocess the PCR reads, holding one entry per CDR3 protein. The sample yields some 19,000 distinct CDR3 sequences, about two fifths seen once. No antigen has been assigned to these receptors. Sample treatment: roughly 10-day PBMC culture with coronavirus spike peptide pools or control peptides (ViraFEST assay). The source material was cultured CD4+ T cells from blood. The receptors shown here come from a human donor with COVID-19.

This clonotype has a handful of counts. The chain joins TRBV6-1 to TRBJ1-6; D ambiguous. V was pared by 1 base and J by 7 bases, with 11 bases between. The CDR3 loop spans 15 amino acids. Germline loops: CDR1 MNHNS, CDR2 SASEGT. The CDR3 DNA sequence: TGTGCCAGCAGTGAAGACATGGGTATGAATTCACCCCTCCACTTT. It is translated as CASSEDMGMNSPLHF.

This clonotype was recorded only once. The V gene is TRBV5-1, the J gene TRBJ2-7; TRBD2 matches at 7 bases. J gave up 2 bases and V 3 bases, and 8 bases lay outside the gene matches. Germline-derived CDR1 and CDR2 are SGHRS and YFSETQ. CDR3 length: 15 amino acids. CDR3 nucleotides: TGCGCCAGCAGCTCAGCGGGGACCAATGCCTACGAGCAGTACTTC. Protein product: CASSSAGTNAYEQYF.

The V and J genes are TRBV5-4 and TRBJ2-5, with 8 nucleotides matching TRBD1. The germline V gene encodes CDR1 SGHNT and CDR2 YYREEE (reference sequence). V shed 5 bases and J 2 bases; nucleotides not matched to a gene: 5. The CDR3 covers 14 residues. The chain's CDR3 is CASRPGQGQETQYF. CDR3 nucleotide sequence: TGTGCCAGCAGACCTGGACAGGGACAAGAGACCCAGTACTTC.

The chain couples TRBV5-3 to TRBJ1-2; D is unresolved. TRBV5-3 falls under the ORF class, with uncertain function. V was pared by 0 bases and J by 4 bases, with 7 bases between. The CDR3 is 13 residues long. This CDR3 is CARSLGTAYGYTF. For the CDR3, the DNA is TGTGCCAGAAGCTTGGGTACGGCCTATGGCTACACCTTC.

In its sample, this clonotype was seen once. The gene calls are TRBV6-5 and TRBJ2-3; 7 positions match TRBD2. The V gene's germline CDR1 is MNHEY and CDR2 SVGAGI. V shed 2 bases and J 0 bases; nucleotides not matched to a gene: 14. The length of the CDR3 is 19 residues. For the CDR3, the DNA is TGTGCCAGCAGTTACCCGATCAAAAGACCTAGCGGAAGCACAGATACGCAGTATTTT. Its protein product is CASSYPIKRPSGSTDTQYF.

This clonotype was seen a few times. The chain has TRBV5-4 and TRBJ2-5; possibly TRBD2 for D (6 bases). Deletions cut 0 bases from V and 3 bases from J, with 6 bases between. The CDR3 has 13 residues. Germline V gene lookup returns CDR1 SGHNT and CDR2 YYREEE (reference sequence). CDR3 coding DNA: TGTGCCAGCAGCTTGGGACTAGAAGAGACCCAGTACTTC. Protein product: CASSLGLEETQYF.

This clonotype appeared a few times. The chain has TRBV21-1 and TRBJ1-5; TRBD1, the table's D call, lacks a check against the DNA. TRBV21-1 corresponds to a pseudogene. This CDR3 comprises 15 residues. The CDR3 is CASSKGQPGGQPQHF. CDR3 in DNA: TGTGCCAGCAGCAAAGGGCAGCCAGGGGGGCAGCCCCAGCATTTT.

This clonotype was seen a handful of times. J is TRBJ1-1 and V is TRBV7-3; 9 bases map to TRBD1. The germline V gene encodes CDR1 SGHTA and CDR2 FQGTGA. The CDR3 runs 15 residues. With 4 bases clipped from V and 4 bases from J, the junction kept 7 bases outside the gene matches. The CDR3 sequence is CASSSQQGAGTEAFF. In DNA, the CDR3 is TGTGCCAGCAGCTCCCAACAGGGGGCAGGCACTGAAGCTTTCTTT.

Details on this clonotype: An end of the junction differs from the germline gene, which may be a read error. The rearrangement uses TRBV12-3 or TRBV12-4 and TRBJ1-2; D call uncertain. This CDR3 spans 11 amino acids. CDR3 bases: TGTGCCAGCAGAAAGGACGGCCGGTGTGCCTTC. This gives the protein CASRKDGRCAF.

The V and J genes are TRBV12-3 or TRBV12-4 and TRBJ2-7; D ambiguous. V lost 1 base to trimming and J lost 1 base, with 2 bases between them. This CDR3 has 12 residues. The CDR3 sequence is CASSLESYEQYF. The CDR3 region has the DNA TGTGCCAGCAGTTTAGAGTCCTACGAGCAGTACTTC.

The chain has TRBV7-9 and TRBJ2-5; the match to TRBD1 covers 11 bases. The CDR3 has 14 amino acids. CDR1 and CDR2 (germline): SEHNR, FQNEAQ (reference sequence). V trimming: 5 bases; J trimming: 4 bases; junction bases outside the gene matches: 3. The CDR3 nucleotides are TGTGCCAGCAGCAGGGACAGGGGGTCAGAGACCCAGTACTTC. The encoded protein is CASSRDRGSETQYF.

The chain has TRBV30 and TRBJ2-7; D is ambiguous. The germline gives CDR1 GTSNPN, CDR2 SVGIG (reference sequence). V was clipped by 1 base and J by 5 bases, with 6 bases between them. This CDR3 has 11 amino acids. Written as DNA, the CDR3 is TGTGCCTGGAGTGGACGCGACGAGCAGTACTTC. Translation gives CAWSGRDEQYF. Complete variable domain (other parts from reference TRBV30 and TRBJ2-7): SQTIHQWPATLVQPVGSPLSLECTVEGTSNPNLYWYRQAAGRGLQLLFYSVGIGQISSEVPQNLSASRPQDRQFILSSKKLLLSDSGFYLCAWSGRDEQYFGPGTRLTVT.

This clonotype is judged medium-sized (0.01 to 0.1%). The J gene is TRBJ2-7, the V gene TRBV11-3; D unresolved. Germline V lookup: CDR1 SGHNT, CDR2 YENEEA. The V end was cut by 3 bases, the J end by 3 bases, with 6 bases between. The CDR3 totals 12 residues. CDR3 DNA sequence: TGTGCCAGCAGCTTTTCTGGCTACGAGCAGTACTTC. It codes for CASSFSGYEQYF.

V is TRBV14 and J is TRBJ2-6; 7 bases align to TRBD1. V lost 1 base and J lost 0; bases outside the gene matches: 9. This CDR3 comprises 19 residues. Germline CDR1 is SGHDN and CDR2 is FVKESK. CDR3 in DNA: TGTGCCAGCAGCCAAGGTCCTCAGACAGGGCTCTCTGGGGCCAACGTCCTGACTTTC. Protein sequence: CASSQGPQTGLSGANVLTF.

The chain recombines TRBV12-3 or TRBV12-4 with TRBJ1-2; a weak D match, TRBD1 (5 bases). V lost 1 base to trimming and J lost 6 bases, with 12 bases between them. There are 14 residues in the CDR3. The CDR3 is CASSLGLWGNGYTF. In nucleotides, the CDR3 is TGTGCCAGCAGTTTAGGGCTTTGGGGGAATGGCTACACCTTC.

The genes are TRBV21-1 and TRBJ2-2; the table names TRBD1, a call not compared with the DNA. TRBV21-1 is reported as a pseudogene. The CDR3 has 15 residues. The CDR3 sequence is CASSLTGGNTGELFF. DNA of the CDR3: TGTGCCAGCAGCCTCACAGGGGGTAACACCGGGGAGCTGTTTTTT.

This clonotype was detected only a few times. The CDR3 bases are TGTGCCAGCAGTACTAGCGGGGGGGGCCGAAACTCTGGGGCCAACGTCCTGACTTTC. Translation gives CASSTSGGGRNSGANVLTF. This chain uses TRBV27 with TRBJ2-6; 13 bases align to TRBD2. CDR3 length: 19 amino acids. CDR1 MNHEY and CDR2 SMNVEV come from the germline V gene (reference sequence). Trimming cost V 5 bases and J 0 bases; bases outside gene matches: 7.

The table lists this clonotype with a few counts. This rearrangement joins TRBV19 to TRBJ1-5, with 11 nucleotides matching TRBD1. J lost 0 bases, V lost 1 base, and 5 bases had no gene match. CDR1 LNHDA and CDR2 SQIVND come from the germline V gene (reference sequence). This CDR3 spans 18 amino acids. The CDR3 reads CASSIGTGGGGSNQPQHF. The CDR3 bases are TGTGCCAGTAGTATAGGGACAGGGGGCGGTGGTAGCAATCAGCCCCAGCATTTT.